This T cell receptor beta chain is from a study of T cell responses to AZD1222 COVID-19 vaccine. V was clipped by 6 bases and J by 3 bases, with 18 bases between them. The CDR3 runs to 16 residues. Germline V gene sequence: CDR1 LNHNV, CDR2 YYDKDF (reference sequence). Some clones are missing from TCRdb's copy, which holds only in-frame ones; the method was immunoSEQ multiplex PCR. This sample yields about 150,000 clones, of which 90% are seen a single time; 1.5% to 2% belongs to the top ten. Sample: peripheral blood, taken on day 0 of AZD1222 vaccination. The chain joins TRBV15 to TRBJ1-3, with no clear D. The sequence was collected from an adult in good health. CDR3 amino acids: CATRPTFLGVGNTIYF. The CDR3 bases are TGTGCCACCAGGCCTACGTTCCTTGGGGTTGGAAACACCATATATTTT.